The present TCR beta chain was sequenced within a study of T cells in Graves' hyperthyroidism and ophthalmopathy. Study-wide points: In validation, the model predicted ophthalmopathy. These predictions came a median 6.5 months before onset. In simple terms, a model built on 13 V-J features told ophthalmopathy apart from stable hyperthyroidism.

Amplification yielded TCR beta CDR3 regions, with RNA transcripts as the source. A first-round RT-PCR of the TCR CDR3 used the HTBI primer set. TCRdb analysed the multiplex PCR reads with MiXCR anew, one entry per CDR3 protein. This sample has a few hundred thousand distinct CDR3 sequences; roughly 18% occur once, and the top ten carry approximately 15%. Uncontrolled infection, other autoimmune disease, pregnancy or lactation excluded patients. In this sample, this clonotype turned up many times. Its matching antigen is unknown. Germline CDR1 is DFQATT and CDR2 is SNEGSKA (reference sequence). Trimming removed 0 bases from V and 0 bases from J; junction bases left unmatched: 5. This CDR3 has 16 residues.

The genes are TRBV20-1 and TRBJ1-2, with 9 bases identical to TRBD1. The specimen was blood. This clonotype was obtained from a woman aged 18-30 years with Graves' ophthalmopathy. The CDR3 region has the DNA TGCAGTGCTAGAGATCTGGGACAGGGTCCTAACTATGGCTACACCTTC. Protein: CSARDLGQGPNYGYTF.